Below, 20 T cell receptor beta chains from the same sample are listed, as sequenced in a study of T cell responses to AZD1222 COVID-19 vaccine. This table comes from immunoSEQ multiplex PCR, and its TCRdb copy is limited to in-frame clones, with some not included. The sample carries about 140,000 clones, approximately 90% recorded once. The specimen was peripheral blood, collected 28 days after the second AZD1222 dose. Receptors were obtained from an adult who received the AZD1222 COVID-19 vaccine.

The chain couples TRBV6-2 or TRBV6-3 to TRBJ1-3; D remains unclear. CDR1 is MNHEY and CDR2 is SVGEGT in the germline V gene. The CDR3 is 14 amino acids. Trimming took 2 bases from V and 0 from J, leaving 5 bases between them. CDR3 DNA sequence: TGTGCCAGCAGTTACGTCTTCTCTGGAAACACCATATATTTT. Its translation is CASSYVFSGNTIYF.

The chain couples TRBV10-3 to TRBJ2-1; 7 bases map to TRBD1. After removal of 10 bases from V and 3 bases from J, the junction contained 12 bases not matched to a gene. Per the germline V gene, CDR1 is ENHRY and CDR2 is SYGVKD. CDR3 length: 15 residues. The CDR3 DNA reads TGTGCCACCGGTACGTCGGGGACAGTCTACAATGAGCAGTTCTTC. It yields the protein CATGTSGTVYNEQFF.

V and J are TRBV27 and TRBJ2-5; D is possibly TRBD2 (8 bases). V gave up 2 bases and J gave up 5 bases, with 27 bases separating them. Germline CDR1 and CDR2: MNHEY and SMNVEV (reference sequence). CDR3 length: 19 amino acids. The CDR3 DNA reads TGTGCCAGCAGTTTAACCGACAGGGCGCGGACTAGCTTCCAGGAGACCCAGTACTTC. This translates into CASSLTDRARTSFQETQYF.

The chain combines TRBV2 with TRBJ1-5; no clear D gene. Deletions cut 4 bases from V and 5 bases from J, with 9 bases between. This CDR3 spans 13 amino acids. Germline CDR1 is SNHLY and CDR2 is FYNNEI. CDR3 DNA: TGTGCCAGCAGTGTACAGCCTGATCAGCCCCAGCATTTT. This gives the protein CASSVQPDQPQHF.

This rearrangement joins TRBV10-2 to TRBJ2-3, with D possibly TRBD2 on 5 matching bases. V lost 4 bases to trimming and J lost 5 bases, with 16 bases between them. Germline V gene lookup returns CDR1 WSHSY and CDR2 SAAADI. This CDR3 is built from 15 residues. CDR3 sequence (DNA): TGCGCCAGCAGTGTTTCTTTCGGGGTGAAAGATACGCAGTATTTT. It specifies CASSVSFGVKDTQYF.

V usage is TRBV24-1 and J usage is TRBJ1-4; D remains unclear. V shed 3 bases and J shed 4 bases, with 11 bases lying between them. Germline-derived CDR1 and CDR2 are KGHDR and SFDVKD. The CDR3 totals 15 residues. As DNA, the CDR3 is TGTGCCACCAGTGATCCAGCAACTGGTAATGAAAAACTGTTTTTT. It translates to CATSDPATGNEKLFF.

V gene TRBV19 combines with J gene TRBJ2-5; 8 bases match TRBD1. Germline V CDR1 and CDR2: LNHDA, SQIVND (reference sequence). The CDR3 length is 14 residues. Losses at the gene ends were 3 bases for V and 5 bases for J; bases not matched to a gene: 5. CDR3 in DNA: TGTGCCAGTAGTATGGACAGGGCTGGGGAGACCCAGTACTTC. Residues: CASSMDRAGETQYF. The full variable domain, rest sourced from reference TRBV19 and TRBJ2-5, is DGGITQSPKYLFRKEGQNVTLSCEQNLNHDAMYWYRQDPGQGLRLIYYSQIVNDFQKGDIAEGYSVSREKKESFPLTVTSAQKNPTAFYLCASSMDRAGETQYFGPGTRLLVL.

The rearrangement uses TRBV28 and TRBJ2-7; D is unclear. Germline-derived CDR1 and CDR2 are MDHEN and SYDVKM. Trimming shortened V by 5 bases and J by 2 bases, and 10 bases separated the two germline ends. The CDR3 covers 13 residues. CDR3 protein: CASSKTLPYEQYF. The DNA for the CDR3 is TGTGCCAGCAGTAAGACTCTGCCCTACGAGCAGTACTTC.

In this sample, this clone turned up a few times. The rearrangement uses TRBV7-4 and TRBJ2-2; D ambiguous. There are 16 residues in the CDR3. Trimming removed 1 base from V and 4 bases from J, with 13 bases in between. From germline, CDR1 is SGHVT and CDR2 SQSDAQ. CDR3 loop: CASSLDLPLSTGELFF. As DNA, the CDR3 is TGTGCCAGCAGCTTAGACTTACCTTTGAGCACCGGGGAGCTGTTTTTT.

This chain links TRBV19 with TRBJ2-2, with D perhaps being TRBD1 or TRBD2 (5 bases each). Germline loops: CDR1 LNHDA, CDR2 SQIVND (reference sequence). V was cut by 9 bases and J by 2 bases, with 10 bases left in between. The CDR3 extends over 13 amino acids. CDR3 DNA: TGTGCCAGCCGAGGGGATAACACCGGGGAGCTGTTTTTT. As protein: CASRGDNTGELFF.

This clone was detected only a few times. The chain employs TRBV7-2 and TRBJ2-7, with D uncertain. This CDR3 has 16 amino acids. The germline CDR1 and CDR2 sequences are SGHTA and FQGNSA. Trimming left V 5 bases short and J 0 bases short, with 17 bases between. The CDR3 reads CASSPQWVGSSYEQYF. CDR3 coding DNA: TGTGCCAGCAGCCCCCAGTGGGTCGGAAGCTCCTACGAGCAGTACTTC.

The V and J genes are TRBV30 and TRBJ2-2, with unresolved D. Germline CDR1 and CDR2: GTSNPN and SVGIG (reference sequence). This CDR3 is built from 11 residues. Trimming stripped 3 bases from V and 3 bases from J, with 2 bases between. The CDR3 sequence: CAWRYTGELFF. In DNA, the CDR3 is TGTGCCTGGAGATACACCGGGGAGCTGTTTTTT.

The CDR3 DNA reads as TGTGCCAGCAGCTTCATGGCGGGAGGGTTCCACGAGCAGTACTTC. Translating it yields CASSFMAGGFHEQYF. The chain is built from TRBV7-3 and TRBJ2-7; 9 bases agree with TRBD2. The CDR3 contains 15 residues. Germline trimming cut 3 bases from V and 5 bases from J; bases unmatched to any gene: 8. CDR1 and CDR2 from the germline V gene are SGHTA and FQGTGA.

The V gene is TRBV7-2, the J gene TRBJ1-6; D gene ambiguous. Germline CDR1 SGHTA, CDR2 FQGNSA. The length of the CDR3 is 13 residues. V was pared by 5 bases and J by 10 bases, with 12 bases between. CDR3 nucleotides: TGTGCCAGCAGCGAGGGTGGCACGTCACCCCTCCACTTT. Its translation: CASSEGGTSPLHF.

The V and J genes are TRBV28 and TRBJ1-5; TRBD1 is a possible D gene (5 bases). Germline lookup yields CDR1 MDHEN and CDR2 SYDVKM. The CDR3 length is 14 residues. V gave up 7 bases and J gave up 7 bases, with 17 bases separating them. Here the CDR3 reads CASTRRRDGQPQHF. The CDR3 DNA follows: TGTGCCAGCACCCGACGCAGGGATGGGCAGCCCCAGCATTTT.

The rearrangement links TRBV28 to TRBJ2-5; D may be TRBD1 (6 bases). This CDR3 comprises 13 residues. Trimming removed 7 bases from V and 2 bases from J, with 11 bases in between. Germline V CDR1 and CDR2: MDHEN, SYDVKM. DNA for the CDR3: TGTGCCAGCACCCCGGGACAACAAGAGACCCAGTACTTC. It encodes CASTPGQQETQYF.

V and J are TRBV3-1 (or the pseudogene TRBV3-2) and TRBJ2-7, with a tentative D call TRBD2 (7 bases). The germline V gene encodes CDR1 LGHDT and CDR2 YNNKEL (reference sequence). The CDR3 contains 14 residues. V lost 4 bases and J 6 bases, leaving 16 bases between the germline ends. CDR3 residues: CASSPGGRQAEQYF. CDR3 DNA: TGTGCCAGCAGCCCGGGGGGCCGGCAGGCCGAGCAGTACTTC.

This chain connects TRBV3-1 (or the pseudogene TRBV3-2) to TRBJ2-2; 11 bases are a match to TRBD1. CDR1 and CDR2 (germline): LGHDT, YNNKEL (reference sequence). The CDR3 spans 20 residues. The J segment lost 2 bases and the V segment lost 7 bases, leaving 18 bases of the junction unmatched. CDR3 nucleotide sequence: TGTGCCAGCACCATACTCGGGACAGGGGGTTTCGCGGGAAACACCGGGGAGCTGTTTTTT. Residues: CASTILGTGGFAGNTGELFF.

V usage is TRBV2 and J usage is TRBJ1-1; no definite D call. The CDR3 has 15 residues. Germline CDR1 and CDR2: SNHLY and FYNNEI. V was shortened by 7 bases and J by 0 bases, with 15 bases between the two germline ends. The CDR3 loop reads CASTILREVNTEAFF. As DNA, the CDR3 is TGTGCCAGCACCATACTTCGGGAGGTGAACACTGAAGCTTTCTTT. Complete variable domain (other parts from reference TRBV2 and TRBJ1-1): EPEVTQTPSHQVTQMGQEVILRCVPISNHLYFYWYRQILGQKVEFLVSFYNNEISEKSEIFDDQFSVERPDGSNFTLKIRSTKLEDSAMYFCASTILREVNTEAFFGQGTRLTVV.

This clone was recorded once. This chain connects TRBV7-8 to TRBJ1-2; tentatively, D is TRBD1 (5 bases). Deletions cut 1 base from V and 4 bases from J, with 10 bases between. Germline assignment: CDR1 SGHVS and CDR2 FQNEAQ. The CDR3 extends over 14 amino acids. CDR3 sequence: CASSLEGYSYGYTF. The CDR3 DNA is TGTGCCAGCAGCTTAGAGGGGTACAGCTATGGCTACACCTTC. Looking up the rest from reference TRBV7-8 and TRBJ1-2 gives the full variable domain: GAGVSQSPRYKVAKRGQDVALRCDPISGHVSLFWYQQALGQGPEFLTYFQNEAQLDKSGLPSDRFFAERPEGSVSTLKIQRTQQEDSAVYLCASSLEGYSYGYTFGSGTRLTVV.